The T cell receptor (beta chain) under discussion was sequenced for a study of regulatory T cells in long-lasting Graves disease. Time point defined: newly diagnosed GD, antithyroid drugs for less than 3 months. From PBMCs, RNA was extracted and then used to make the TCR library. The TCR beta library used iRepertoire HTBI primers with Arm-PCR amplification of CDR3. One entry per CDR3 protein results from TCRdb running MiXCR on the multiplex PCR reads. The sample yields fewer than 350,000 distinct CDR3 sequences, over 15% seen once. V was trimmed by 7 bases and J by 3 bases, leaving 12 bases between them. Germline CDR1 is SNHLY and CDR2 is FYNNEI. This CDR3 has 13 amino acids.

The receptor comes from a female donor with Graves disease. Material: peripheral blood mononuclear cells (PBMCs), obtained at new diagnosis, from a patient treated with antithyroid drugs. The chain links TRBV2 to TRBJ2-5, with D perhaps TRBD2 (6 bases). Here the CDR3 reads CASKEGGEETQYF. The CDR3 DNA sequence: TGTGCCAGCAAAGAAGGAGGGGAAGAGACCCAGTACTTC.